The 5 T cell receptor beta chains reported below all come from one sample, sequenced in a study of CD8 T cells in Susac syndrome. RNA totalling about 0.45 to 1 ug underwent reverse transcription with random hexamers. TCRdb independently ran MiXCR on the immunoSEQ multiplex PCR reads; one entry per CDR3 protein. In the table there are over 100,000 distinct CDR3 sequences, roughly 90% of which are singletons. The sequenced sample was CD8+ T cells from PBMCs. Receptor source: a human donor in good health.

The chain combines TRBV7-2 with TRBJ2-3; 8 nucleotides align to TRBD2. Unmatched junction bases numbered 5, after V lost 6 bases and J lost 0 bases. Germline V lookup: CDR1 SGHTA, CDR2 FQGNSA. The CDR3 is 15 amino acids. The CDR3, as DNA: TGTGCCAGCAGGGGACTAGAAGAGAGCACAGATACGCAGTATTTT. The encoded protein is CASRGLEESTDTQYF.

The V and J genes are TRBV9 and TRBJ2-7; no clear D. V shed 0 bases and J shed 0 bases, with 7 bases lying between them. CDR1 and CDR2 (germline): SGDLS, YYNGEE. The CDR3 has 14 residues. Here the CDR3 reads CASSVDLGSYEQYF. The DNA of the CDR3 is TGTGCCAGCAGCGTAGATCTGGGCTCCTACGAGCAGTACTTC.

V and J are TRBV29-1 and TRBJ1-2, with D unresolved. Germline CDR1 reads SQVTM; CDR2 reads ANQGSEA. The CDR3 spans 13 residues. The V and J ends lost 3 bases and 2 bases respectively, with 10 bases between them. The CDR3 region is CSVDDAENYGYTF. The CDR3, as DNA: TGCAGCGTTGATGATGCAGAGAACTATGGCTACACCTTC.

CDR3 sequence: CAGPGGGELFF. CDR3 DNA sequence: TGTGCCGGCCCAGGGGGCGGGGAGCTGTTTTTT. The chain combines TRBV30 with TRBJ2-2; 7 nucleotides match TRBD1. V dropped 8 bases and J dropped 7; count of bases not matched to a gene: 4. The CDR3 sequence is 11 residues long. From germline, CDR1 is GTSNPN and CDR2 SVGIG (reference sequence).

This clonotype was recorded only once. CDR3 residues: CASSVVTDTQYF. The CDR3 region has the DNA TGTGCCAGCAGCGTAGTCACGGATACGCAGTATTTT. This chain uses TRBV9 with TRBJ2-3; D not certain. Trimming removed 0 bases at V and 6 bases at J, with 5 bases between. Germline V gives CDR1 SGDLS, CDR2 YYNGEE. This CDR3 comprises 12 residues.